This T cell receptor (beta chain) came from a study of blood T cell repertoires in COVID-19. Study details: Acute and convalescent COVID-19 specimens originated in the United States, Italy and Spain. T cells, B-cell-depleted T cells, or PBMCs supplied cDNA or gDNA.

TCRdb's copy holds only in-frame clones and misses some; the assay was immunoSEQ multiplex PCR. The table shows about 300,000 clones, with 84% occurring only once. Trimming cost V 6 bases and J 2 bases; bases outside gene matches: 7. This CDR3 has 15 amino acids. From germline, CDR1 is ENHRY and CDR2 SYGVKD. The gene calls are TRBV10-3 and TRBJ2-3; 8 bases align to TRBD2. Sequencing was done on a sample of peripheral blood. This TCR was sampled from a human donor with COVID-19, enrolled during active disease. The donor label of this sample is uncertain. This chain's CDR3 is CAISSGTRATDTQYF. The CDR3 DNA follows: TGTGCCATCAGCTCCGGGACTAGAGCCACAGATACGCAGTATTTT.